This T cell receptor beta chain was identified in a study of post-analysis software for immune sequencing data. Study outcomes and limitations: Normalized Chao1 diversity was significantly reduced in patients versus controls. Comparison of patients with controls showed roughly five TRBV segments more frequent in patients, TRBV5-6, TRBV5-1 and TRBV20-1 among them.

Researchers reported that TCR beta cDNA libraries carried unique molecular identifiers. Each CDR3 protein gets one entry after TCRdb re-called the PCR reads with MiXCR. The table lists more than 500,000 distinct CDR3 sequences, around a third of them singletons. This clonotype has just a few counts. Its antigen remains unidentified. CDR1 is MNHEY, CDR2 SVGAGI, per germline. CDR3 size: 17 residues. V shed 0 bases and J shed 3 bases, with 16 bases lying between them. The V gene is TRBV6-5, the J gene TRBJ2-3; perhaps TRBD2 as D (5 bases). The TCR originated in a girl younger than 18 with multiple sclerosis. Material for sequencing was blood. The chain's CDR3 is CASSYSSWLAGTDTQYF. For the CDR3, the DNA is TGTGCCAGCAGTTACTCGAGTTGGCTAGCCGGGACAGATACGCAGTATTTT.